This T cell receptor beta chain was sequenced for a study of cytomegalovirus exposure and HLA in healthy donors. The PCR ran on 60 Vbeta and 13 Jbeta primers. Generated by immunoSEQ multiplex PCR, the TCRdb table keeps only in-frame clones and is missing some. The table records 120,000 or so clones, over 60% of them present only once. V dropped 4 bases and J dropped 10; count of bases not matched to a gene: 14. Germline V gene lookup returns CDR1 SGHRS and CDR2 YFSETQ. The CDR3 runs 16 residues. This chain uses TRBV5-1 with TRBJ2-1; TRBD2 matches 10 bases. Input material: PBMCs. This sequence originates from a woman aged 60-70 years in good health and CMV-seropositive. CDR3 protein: CASSLPERGGAQEQFF. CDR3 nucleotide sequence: TGCGCCAGCAGCCTCCCCGAGCGGGGGGGGGCACAGGAGCAGTTCTTC.